Below, one T cell receptor beta chain is given with its context. Its specificity is not known. Repertoires were generated with immunoSEQ multiplex PCR, while TCRdb's copy carries only in-frame clones and drops some. In the table there are roughly 140,000 clones, roughly 89% of which are singletons. This specimen comes from a study of radiation and T cells in renal cell carcinoma. Germline assignment: CDR1 SNHLY and CDR2 FYNNEI. V was cut by 3 bases and J by 2 bases, with 10 bases left in between. The CDR3 totals 14 residues. Specified time point: blood 2 weeks post-SBRT. The treatment here: 15 Gy SBRT to primary tumor, nephrectomy 4 weeks later. Whole-study results and caveats: Top tumor clonotypes rose in blood 2 weeks post-radiation, then contracted.

The TCR comes from a woman aged 45-65 years with renal cell carcinoma. The sequenced sample was blood, obtained from a patient whose treatment included radiotherapy and nephrectomy. The J gene is TRBJ2-5, the V gene TRBV2; D ambiguous. The CDR3: CASSDLLPQETQYF. In nucleotides, the CDR3 is TGTGCCAGCAGTGATCTGCTCCCGCAAGAGACCCAGTACTTC.